The source of this T cell receptor beta chain is a study of OX40 agonist ivuxolimab in advanced cancers. Assay: immunoSEQ multiplex PCR; the TCRdb copy retains only in-frame clones and omits some. The data contain about 62,000 clones, approximately 88% of them singletons. Germline V gene sequence: CDR1 MNHEY, CDR2 SVGAGI. The CDR3 extends over 12 amino acids. V dropped 8 bases and J dropped 6 bases, with 13 bases sitting between them. Sequenced here: CD4+ or CD8+ T cells sorted from blood, sampled in a trial of the OX40 agonist ivuxolimab. The receptor was isolated from an adult with an advanced solid tumor such as melanoma, head and neck, liver or kidney cancer. The V and J genes are TRBV6-5 and TRBJ1-1; possibly TRBD1 for D (6 bases). The CDR3 region is CASRRGGAEAFF. CDR3 coding DNA: TGTGCCAGCCGCAGGGGAGGGGCTGAAGCTTTCTTT.